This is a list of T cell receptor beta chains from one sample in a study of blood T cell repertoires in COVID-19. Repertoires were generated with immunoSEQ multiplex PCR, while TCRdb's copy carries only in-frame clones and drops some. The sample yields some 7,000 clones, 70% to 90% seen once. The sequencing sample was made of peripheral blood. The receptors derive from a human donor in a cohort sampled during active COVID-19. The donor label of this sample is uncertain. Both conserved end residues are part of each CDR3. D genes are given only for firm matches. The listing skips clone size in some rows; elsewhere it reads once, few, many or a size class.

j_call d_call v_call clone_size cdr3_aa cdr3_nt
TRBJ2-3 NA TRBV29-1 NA CSVEDRKGADTQYF TGCAGCGTTGAAGATCGAAAGGGAGCAGATACGCAGTATTTT
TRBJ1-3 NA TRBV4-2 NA CASSQDLGAGNTIYF TGTGCCAGCAGCCAAGATTTAGGGGCCGGAAACACCATATATTTT
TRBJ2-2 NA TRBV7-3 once CASSLGLERELFF TGTGCCAGCAGCTTAGGACTTGAAAGGGAGCTGTTTTTT
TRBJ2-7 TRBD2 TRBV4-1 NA CASSQATSGAYEQYF TGCGCCAGCAGCCAAGCCACTAGCGGGGCCTACGAGCAGTACTTC
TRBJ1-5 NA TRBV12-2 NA CASRSYQEGENQPQHF TGTGCAAGTCGCTCCTACCAGGAGGGAGAAAACCAGCCCCAGCATTTT
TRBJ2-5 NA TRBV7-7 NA CASSQAGGTQYF TGTGCCAGCAGCCAGGCCGGGGGGACCCAGTACTTC
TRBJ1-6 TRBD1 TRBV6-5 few CASSSGQGRSPLHF TGTGCCAGCAGTTCGGGACAGGGGCGGTCACCCCTCCACTTT
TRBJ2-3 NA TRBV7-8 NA CASSPRADTQYF TGTGCCAGCAGCCCACGGGCAGATACGCAGTATTTT
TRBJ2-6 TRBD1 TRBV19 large CASIAPHLTGSGANVLTF TGTGCCAGTATAGCCCCGCATCTGACAGGGTCTGGGGCCAACGTCCTGACTTTC
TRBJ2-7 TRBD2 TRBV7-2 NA CASSFGESGRGNYEQYF TGTGCCAGCAGCTTTGGGGAAAGCGGGAGGGGGAACTACGAGCAGTACTTC
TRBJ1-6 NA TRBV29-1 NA CSVSLSTGNDSPLHF TGCAGCGTTTCTCTCTCGACAGGTAACGATTCGCCCCTCCACTTT
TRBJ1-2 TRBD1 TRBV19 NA CASSLMTGGASGYTF TGTGCCAGTAGTTTGATGACAGGGGGTGCGAGTGGCTACACCTTC
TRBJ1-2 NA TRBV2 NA CASSEGPILSYGYTF TGTGCCAGCAGTGAGGGCCCGATCCTTTCCTATGGCTACACCTTC
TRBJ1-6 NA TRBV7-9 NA CASSLWGDNSPLHF TGTGCCAGCAGCTTATGGGGAGATAATTCACCCCTCCACTTT
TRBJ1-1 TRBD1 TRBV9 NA CASSPQQGASGAFF TGTGCCAGCAGCCCACAACAGGGGGCATCGGGAGCTTTCTTT
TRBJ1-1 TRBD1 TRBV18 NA CASSPMTGMNTEAFF TGTGCCAGCTCACCGATGACAGGGATGAACACTGAAGCTTTCTTT
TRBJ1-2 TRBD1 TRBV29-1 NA CSVDATGGGGYTF TGCAGCGTTGATGCAACAGGGGGCGGTGGCTACACCTTC
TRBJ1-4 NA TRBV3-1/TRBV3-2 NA CASSQEWQGAEKLFF TGTGCCAGCAGCCAAGAATGGCAGGGTGCTGAAAAACTGTTTTTT
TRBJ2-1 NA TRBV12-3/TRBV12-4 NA CASSFVNEQFF TGTGCCAGCAGTTTCGTTAATGAGCAGTTCTTC
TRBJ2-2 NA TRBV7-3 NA CASSQVGGNTGELFF TGTGCCAGCAGCCAGGTGGGGGGAAACACCGGGGAGCTGTTTTTT
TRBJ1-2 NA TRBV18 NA CASSPSGAPGYGYTF TGTGCCAGCTCACCCTCAGGGGCGCCCGGCTATGGCTACACCTTC
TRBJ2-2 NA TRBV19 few CASSIGRGRGAGELFF TGTGCCAGTAGTATTGGTCGTGGAAGGGGTGCCGGGGAGCTGTTTTTT
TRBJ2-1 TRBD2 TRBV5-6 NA CASSWPSSGSYDEQFF TGTGCCAGCAGCTGGCCCTCCAGCGGGAGTTACGATGAGCAGTTCTTC
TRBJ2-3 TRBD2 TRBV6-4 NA CASSDLAGTTDTQYF TGTGCCAGCAGTGACCTAGCGGGGACCACAGATACGCAGTATTTT
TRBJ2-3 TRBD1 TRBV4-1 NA CASSHSGQGTDTQYF TGCGCCAGCAGCCACTCGGGACAGGGAACAGATACGCAGTATTTT
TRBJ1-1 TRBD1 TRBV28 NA CASTGRTGQGREAFF TGTGCCAGCACGGGAAGGACTGGACAGGGCCGTGAAGCTTTCTTT
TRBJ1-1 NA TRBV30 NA CAWTPHPTMNTEAFF TGTGCCTGGACCCCGCACCCGACAATGAACACTGAAGCTTTCTTT
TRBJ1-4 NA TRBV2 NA CASKPNRHLTVTEKLFF TGTGCCAGCAAACCAAACCGACATCTAACGGTTACTGAAAAACTGTTTTTT
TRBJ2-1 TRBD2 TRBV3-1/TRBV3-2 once CASSPGTSGGEQFF TGTGCCAGCAGCCCTGGGACTAGCGGGGGTGAGCAGTTCTTC
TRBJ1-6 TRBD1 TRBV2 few CASALDRGINSPLHF TGTGCCAGCGCCCTGGACAGGGGGATAAATTCACCCCTCCACTTT
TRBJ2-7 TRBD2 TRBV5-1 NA CASSLARARGGYEQYF TGCGCCAGCAGCCTTGCTCGGGCCCGGGGGGGCTACGAGCAGTACTTC
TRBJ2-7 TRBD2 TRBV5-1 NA CASSLESGGKLYF TGCGCCAGCAGCCTTGAAAGCGGGGGGAAGTTGTACTTC
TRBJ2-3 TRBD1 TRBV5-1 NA CASSLSTGTGMTDTQYF TGCGCCAGCAGCTTGAGCACCGGGACAGGTATGACCGATACGCAGTATTTT
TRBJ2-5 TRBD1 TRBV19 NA CASRDRVQETQYF TGTGCCAGTAGAGACAGGGTCCAAGAGACCCAGTACTTC
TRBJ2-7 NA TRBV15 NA CATSRATGYEQYF TGTGCCACCAGCAGAGCGACAGGTTACGAGCAGTACTTC
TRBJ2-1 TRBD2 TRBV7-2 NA CASSLTGLAGGYNEQFF TGTGCCAGCAGCTTAACGGGACTAGCGGGAGGGTACAATGAGCAGTTCTTC
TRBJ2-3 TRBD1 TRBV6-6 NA CASSSNRGRPTDTQYF TGTGCCAGCAGTAGCAACAGGGGGCGCCCCACAGATACGCAGTATTTT
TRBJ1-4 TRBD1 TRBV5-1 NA CASSPKTGQTNEKLFF TGCGCCAGCAGCCCTAAGACAGGGCAAACTAATGAAAAACTGTTTTTT
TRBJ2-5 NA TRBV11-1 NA CASSLVLGQGETQYF TGTGCCAGCAGCTTAGTCTTAGGGCAGGGAGAGACCCAGTACTTC
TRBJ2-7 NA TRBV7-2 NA CASSLWRSTYEQYF TGTGCCAGCAGCTTATGGAGGTCGACCTACGAGCAGTACTTC
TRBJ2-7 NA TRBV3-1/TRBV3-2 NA CASSITQIGEQYF TGTGCCAGCAGCATTACACAGATCGGTGAGCAGTACTTC
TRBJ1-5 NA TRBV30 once CAWSRRGARPQHF TGTGCCTGGAGTCGCCGGGGGGCAAGGCCCCAGCATTTT
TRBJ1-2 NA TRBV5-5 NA CASSFSRADGYTF TGTGCCAGCAGCTTTAGCAGGGCAGATGGCTACACCTTC
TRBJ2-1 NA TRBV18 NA CASSLASYNEQFF TGTGCCAGCTCACTAGCCTCCTACAATGAGCAGTTCTTC
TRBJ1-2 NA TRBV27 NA CASSPPSSYGYTF TGTGCCAGCAGCCCCCCCTCGTCCTATGGCTACACCTTC
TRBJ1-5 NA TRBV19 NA CASSIDTAHNQPQHF TGTGCCAGTAGTATAGACACCGCACACAATCAGCCCCAGCATTTT
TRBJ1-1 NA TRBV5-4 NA CASSGGSYTEAFF TGTGCCAGCAGCGGCGGGTCCTACACTGAAGCTTTCTTT
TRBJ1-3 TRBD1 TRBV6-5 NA CATSQGAAGNTIYF TGTGCCACCTCACAGGGGGCGGCTGGAAACACCATATATTTT
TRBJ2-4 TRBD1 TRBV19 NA CASSFGQGKNIQYF TGTGCCAGTAGTTTTGGACAGGGGAAAAACATTCAGTACTTC